A selection of T cell receptor beta chains follows, all from one sample in a study of cytomegalovirus exposure and HLA in healthy donors. Data came from immunoSEQ multiplex PCR; TCRdb stores just in-frame clones and leaves some out. The top ten clones hold roughly 2.1% of a sample with some 150,000 clones, around 80% of them seen once. Sequences were obtained from PBMCs. All receptors derive from a woman aged 30 to 39 in good health and CMV-seropositive. Both conserved end residues are part of each CDR3. The D gene is left open where the match is weak. Expanded clones get a size class; other rows say once, few or many, or leave the size out.

CDR3 DNA,CDR3 protein,D gene,clone size,V gene,J gene
TGCGCCAGCAGCTTGGGGATACAGGGGAACACTGAAGCTTTCTTT,CASSLGIQGNTEAFF,NA,NA,TRBV5-1,TRBJ1-1
TGTGCCAGCAGCCCCACAGGGCCTTTTACCTACGAGCAGTACTTC,CASSPTGPFTYEQYF,NA,NA,TRBV6-1,TRBJ2-7
TGTGCCTGGAGCTACGGGACTACTGAAGCTTTCTTT,CAWSYGTTEAFF,NA,NA,TRBV30,TRBJ1-1
TGCGCCAGCAGCCCCCTAACTAGCGGATACACAGATACGCAGTATTTT,CASSPLTSGYTDTQYF,TRBD2,few,TRBV4-3,TRBJ2-3
TGTGCCAGCAGCCAAGATTTGGGCGCTGAAGCTTTCTTT,CASSQDLGAEAFF,NA,NA,TRBV14,TRBJ1-1
TGTGCCAGCAGCTTAGTTCGGGATTATGGCTACACCTTC,CASSLVRDYGYTF,NA,NA,TRBV11-2,TRBJ1-2
TGCGCCAGCAGCCCACAGGGGTTTAATGAAAAACTGTTTTTT,CASSPQGFNEKLFF,TRBD1,few,TRBV4-3,TRBJ1-4
TGTGCCAGCAGTACTCTCGTTCTGGCAGGGAACACCGGGGAGCTGTTTTTT,CASSTLVLAGNTGELFF,NA,NA,TRBV27,TRBJ2-2
TGTGCCAGCAGCTTAGGGGCGGGACAGAACTACGAGCAGTACTTC,CASSLGAGQNYEQYF,NA,NA,TRBV7-7,TRBJ2-7
TGTGCCAGCAGCCCGAGGTTGACAGGGACAAATCAGCCCCAGCATTTT,CASSPRLTGTNQPQHF,TRBD1,NA,TRBV5-8,TRBJ1-5
TGTGCCTGGAGCTTCTACAGCTACTACGAGCAGTACTTC,CAWSFYSYYEQYF,NA,NA,TRBV30,TRBJ2-7
TGTGCCAGCGAGGGCGGGAGCTCCTACAATGAGCAGTTCTTC,CASEGGSSYNEQFF,TRBD2,few,TRBV6-5,TRBJ2-1
TGTGCCAGCAGTTTCCGCTCCGGGACAGGGGGCGTTGGTTATGAGCAGTTCTTC,CASSFRSGTGGVGYEQFF,TRBD1,NA,TRBV27,TRBJ2-1
TGCAGTTGGGGAGATCCTCGGAATGAGCAGTTCTTC,CSWGDPRNEQFF,NA,NA,TRBV29-1,TRBJ2-1
TGTGCCAGCAGATCAGACATCCCCCGCACAGATACGCAGTATTTT,CASRSDIPRTDTQYF,NA,NA,TRBV28,TRBJ2-3
TGTGCTAGTGCCCGATTTCCGCGGGAGGGTGATGAGCAGTTCTTC,CASARFPREGDEQFF,TRBD2,few,TRBV12-5,TRBJ2-1
TGTGCCAGCAGTTACTCGATAGGGGAAGAGACCCAGTACTTC,CASSYSIGEETQYF,NA,NA,TRBV6-5,TRBJ2-5
TGTGCCACCAGCAGAGACAGGGCGACTAATGAAAAACTGTTTTTT,CATSRDRATNEKLFF,NA,NA,TRBV15,TRBJ1-4